This record concerns one T cell receptor (beta chain) sequence. Its antigen remains unknown. The data originate from a study of T-cell memory formation after mild COVID-19. Whole-study findings and limits: Unconfirmed was the SARS-CoV-2 specificity of second-wave clones that peaked on day 37.

The germline V gene has CDR1 SGHKS and CDR2 YYEKEE (reference sequence). V trimming: 5 bases; J trimming: 5 bases; junction bases outside the gene matches: 4. There are 14 residues in the CDR3. 5'RACE with constant-segment primers yielded barcoded, UMI-tagged TCR alpha and TCR beta cDNA libraries. Via MiXCR, TCRdb re-called the 5' RACE reads, giving one row per CDR3 protein. In the table there are approximately 290,000 distinct CDR3 sequences, approximately 19% of which are singletons. The sequence came from a man aged 18 to 35 who had mild COVID-19 (a few samples of this study predate the infection). Cell type and time point are not known. This chain uses TRBV5-5 with TRBJ2-2, with 9 bases identical to TRBD1. The specimen was PBMCs or a T cell subset sorted from them (not recorded which). The DNA for the CDR3 is TGTGCCAGCAGATACGGACAGGGGACCGGGGAGCTGTTTTTT. Translated: CASRYGQGTGELFF.